This T cell receptor beta chain was captured in a study of radiation and T cells in renal cell carcinoma. Repertoires were generated with immunoSEQ multiplex PCR, while TCRdb's copy carries only in-frame clones and drops some. The sample comprises roughly 92,000 clones, about 79% of which are singletons, and roughly 7.6% rests with the top ten. Noted time point: blood 4 weeks post-SBRT, at nephrectomy. As for treatment: 15 Gy SBRT to primary tumor, nephrectomy 4 weeks later. Germline loops: CDR1 MNHEY, CDR2 SMNVEV (reference sequence). The CDR3 length is 14 residues. Trimming shortened V by 5 bases and J by 1 base, and 9 bases separated the two germline ends.

This sequence originates from a man in his 60s with renal cell carcinoma. The rearrangement uses TRBV27 and TRBJ2-1; tentative D call: TRBD2 (6 bases). The input for sequencing was blood, taken from a patient whose treatment included radiotherapy and nephrectomy. The DNA of the CDR3 is TGTGCCAGCAGTACGGGAGTTTCCTACAATGAGCAGTTCTTC. Its translation is CASSTGVSYNEQFF.